The 31 T cell receptor beta chains below were found in one sample sequenced in a study of shared clonotypes between healthy human individuals. Clones were read by immunoSEQ multiplex PCR, and TCRdb kept only the in-frame ones, dropping some. The table has about 520,000 clones, around 73% seen once. Sequenced: PBMCs. The receptors stem from a woman between 35 and 50 years old in good health. Some clones in this sample may be carry-over from other donors' samples.

This chain links TRBV18 with TRBJ1-1; no clear D gene. The CDR3 covers 13 residues. Germline lookup yields CDR1 KGHSH and CDR2 LQKENI. The V end lost 1 base, the J end lost 8 bases, and 11 bases lay between the germline ends. The CDR3 here is CASSPREGREAFF. The CDR3 DNA is TGTGCCAGCTCACCACGGGAGGGCCGCGAAGCTTTCTTT. Variable domain in full (rest from reference TRBV18 and TRBJ1-1): NAGVMQNPRHLVRRRGQEARLRCSPMKGHSHVYWYRQLPEEGLKFMVYLQKENIIDESGMPKERFSAEFPKEGPSILRIQQVVRGDSAAYFCASSPREGREAFFGQGTRLTVV.

This clone was found once. CDR3 nucleotides: TGTGCCAGCAGCCTCCAGGACAGGGCGCCCTATGGCTACACCTTC. Translation gives CASSLQDRAPYGYTF. This sequence joins TRBV7-9 and TRBJ1-2; 8 bases are a match to TRBD1. The length of the CDR3 is 15 residues. V lost 5 bases, J lost 4 bases, and 9 bases stayed unmatched. CDR1 SEHNR and CDR2 FQNEAQ come from the germline V gene (reference sequence).

The rearrangement uses TRBV6-5 and TRBJ2-7, with 7 bases identical to TRBD2. J lost 3 bases, V lost 4 bases, and 6 bases had no gene match. Germline V lookup: CDR1 MNHEY, CDR2 SVGAGI. The CDR3 has 14 amino acids. CDR3 DNA sequence: TGTGCCAGCAGTTCTCCTAGCGGCCTCTACGAGCAGTACTTC. Encoded protein: CASSSPSGLYEQYF.

The rearrangement uses TRBV15 and TRBJ1-6; D possibly corresponds to TRBD1 (6 bases). The CDR3 has 15 residues. Germline CDR1 is LNHNV and CDR2 is YYDKDF (reference sequence). Trimming removed 0 bases at V and 10 bases at J, with 13 bases between. The CDR3 DNA sequence: TGTGCCACCAGCAGAGATCGGGGGGGCTCGTCACCCCTCCACTTT. Residues: CATSRDRGGSSPLHF.

This sequence joins TRBV29-1 and TRBJ2-7; D is perhaps TRBD1 (6 bases). CDR3 length: 12 amino acids. The germline gives CDR1 SQVTM, CDR2 ANQGSEA. The V and J ends lost 7 bases and 2 bases respectively, with 12 bases between them. Written as DNA, the CDR3 is TGCAGCGCTGGGACAAGGGCCTACGAGCAGTACTTC. Its translation is CSAGTRAYEQYF.

The rearrangement uses TRBV5-6 and TRBJ2-7, with 7 bases aligning to TRBD1. Trimming cost V 5 bases and J 3 bases; bases outside gene matches: 5. Germline lookup yields CDR1 SGHDT and CDR2 YYEEEE. The CDR3 runs to 13 residues. CDR3 amino acids: CASSYRGRYEQYF. The CDR3 DNA reads TGTGCCAGCAGTTACAGGGGACGCTACGAGCAGTACTTC. The variable domain in full, completed from reference TRBV5-6 and TRBJ2-7, reads DAGVTQSPTHLIKTRGQQVTLRCSPKSGHDTVSWYQQALGQGPQFIFQYYEEEERQRGNFPDRFSGHQFPNYSSELNVNALLLGDSALYLCASSYRGRYEQYFGPGTRLTVT.

This clone was seen just once. At the DNA level, this CDR3 is encoded by other sequences in the same sample as well. The V and J genes are TRBV10-3 and TRBJ2-1; tentatively, D is TRBD1 or TRBD2 (7 bases each). Germline lookup yields CDR1 ENHRY and CDR2 SYGVKD. CDR3 length: 15 amino acids. The V gene lost 4 bases and the J gene lost 7 bases, with 17 bases spanning the gap. The CDR3 bases are TGTGCCATCAGTGGATCCAGCGGGACAGTAAATGAGCAGTTCTTC. This codes for CAISGSSGTVNEQFF.

The J gene is TRBJ2-1, the V gene TRBV19; D might be TRBD1 (6 bases). V was shortened by 3 bases and J by 5 bases, with 11 bases between the two germline ends. This CDR3 has 14 amino acids. CDR1 and CDR2 (germline): LNHDA, SQIVND (reference sequence). The CDR3 DNA reads TGTGCCAGTAGTATGGCAGGGGATAACAATGAGCAGTTCTTC. Translation gives CASSMAGDNNEQFF.

The chain links TRBV2 to TRBJ2-7; D may match TRBD1 or TRBD2 (5 bases each). Between the trimmed V and J ends, which lost 5 bases and 3 bases, there was a span of 11 bases. Germline assignment: CDR1 SNHLY and CDR2 FYNNEI. The CDR3 runs 13 residues. The CDR3 protein is CASSSGAYYEQYF. The DNA of the CDR3 is TGTGCCAGCAGTTCCGGGGCCTACTACGAGCAGTACTTC. Combining the CDR3 with reference TRBV2 and TRBJ2-7 gives the whole variable domain EPEVTQTPSHQVTQMGQEVILRCVPISNHLYFYWYRQILGQKVEFLVSFYNNEISEKSEIFDDQFSVERPDGSNFTLKIRSTKLEDSAMYFCASSSGAYYEQYFGPGTRLTVT.

The V gene is TRBV7-2, the J gene TRBJ2-7; D unresolved. With 5 bases removed from V and 0 bases from J, the gap between germline ends came to 8 bases. CDR3 size: 13 residues. Per germline, CDR1 SGHTA and CDR2 FQGNSA. CDR3 sequence reads: CASSPKGSYEQYF. The CDR3 bases are TGTGCCAGCAGCCCCAAGGGCTCCTACGAGCAGTACTTC.

A few counts support this clone. V usage is TRBV14 and J usage is TRBJ2-7, with a possible D match to TRBD1 (5 bases). The germline V and J ends were trimmed by 3 bases and 4 bases, with 13 bases remaining between them. The CDR3 consists of 14 residues. Germline V gives CDR1 SGHDN, CDR2 FVKESK. The CDR3 DNA is TGTGCCAGCAGCCAGCAGGGATATCTTTACGAGCAGTACTTC. Encoded protein: CASSQQGYLYEQYF.

The J gene is TRBJ2-7, the V gene TRBV28; 9 nucleotides agree with TRBD1. Unmatched junction bases numbered 6, after V lost 1 base and J lost 2 bases. The V gene's germline CDR1 is MDHEN and CDR2 SYDVKM. The CDR3 sequence is 16 residues long. CDR3: CASSLYPRTGAYEQYF. The CDR3 coding sequence is TGTGCCAGCAGTTTATATCCTCGGACAGGGGCCTACGAGCAGTACTTC.

J is TRBJ2-4 and V is TRBV6-5; 10 bases fit TRBD1. J was trimmed by 4 bases and V by 4 bases; bases with no gene match: 1. The CDR3 sequence is 14 residues long. Germline V lookup: CDR1 MNHEY, CDR2 SVGAGI. The CDR3 nucleotides read TGTGCCAGCAGTTCGGACAGGGGGAAAAACATTCAGTACTTC. It translates to CASSSDRGKNIQYF.

The V and J genes are TRBV6-1 and TRBJ1-5; D possibly corresponds to TRBD1 (5 bases). The CDR3 runs 12 residues. CDR1 and CDR2 (germline): MNHNS, SASEGT. The V end was cut by 6 bases, the J end by 4 bases, with 7 bases between. CDR3 sequence reads: CASRDTNQPQHF. CDR3 DNA sequence: TGTGCCAGCAGGGACACAAATCAGCCCCAGCATTTT.

This chain uses TRBV25-1 with TRBJ1-4; tentatively, D is TRBD1 (6 bases). The V end was cut by 4 bases, the J end by 3 bases, with 12 bases between. The CDR3 covers 15 residues. Germline CDR1 is MGHDK and CDR2 is SYGVNS. The CDR3 DNA is TGTGCCAGCAGTGCGGAACAGGGACCTAATGAAAAACTGTTTTTT. As protein: CASSAEQGPNEKLFF.

The chain uses TRBV7-2 and TRBJ2-3; the D gene is possibly TRBD2 (6 bases). Deletions cut 0 bases from V and 4 bases from J, with 17 bases between. The CDR3 spans 17 residues. Germline V gene lookup returns CDR1 SGHTA and CDR2 FQGNSA. The CDR3 is CASSLALSGRGADTQYF. CDR3 sequence (DNA): TGTGCCAGCAGCTTAGCGCTCTCCGGGAGAGGCGCAGATACGCAGTATTTT. The complete variable domain, with remaining parts taken from reference TRBV7-2 and TRBJ2-3, reads GAGVSQSPSNKVTEKGKDVELRCDPISGHTALYWYRQSLGQGLEFLIYFQGNSAPDKSGLPSDRFSAERTGGSVSTLTIQRTQQEDSAVYLCASSLALSGRGADTQYFGPGTRLTVL.

The V gene is TRBV7-8, the J gene TRBJ2-2; D could derive from TRBD1 or TRBD2 (6 bases each). V lost 5 bases and J lost 7, with 20 bases in between. The length of the CDR3 is 16 residues. Germline V lookup: CDR1 SGHVS, CDR2 FQNEAQ. The CDR3 reads CASSLLSGAEFGELFF. CDR3 bases: TGTGCCAGCAGCCTACTATCGGGGGCAGAATTCGGGGAGCTGTTTTTT.

This sequence joins TRBV5-1 and TRBJ2-5; D is unclear. This CDR3 comprises 15 residues. The V and J ends lost 0 bases and 0 bases respectively, with 9 bases between them. CDR1 and CDR2 from the germline V gene are SGHRS and YFSETQ. In DNA, the CDR3 is TGCGCCAGCAGCTTGGAGGGCCCCTACCAAGAGACCCAGTACTTC. It translates to CASSLEGPYQETQYF.

The chain carries TRBV18 and TRBJ1-5, with D perhaps matching TRBD1 (5 bases). CDR3 length: 15 amino acids. CDR1 is KGHSH, CDR2 LQKENI, per germline. The V end lost 2 bases, the J end lost 0 bases, and 8 bases lay between the germline ends. The DNA of the CDR3 is TGTGCCAGCTCACCAGGACATAATAGCAATCAGCCCCAGCATTTT. Translated: CASSPGHNSNQPQHF.

The chain carries TRBV2 and TRBJ1-4, with D possibly being TRBD1 (6 bases). The V and J ends lost 1 base and 7 bases respectively, with 13 bases between them. Germline assignment: CDR1 SNHLY and CDR2 FYNNEI. The CDR3 has 15 residues. The chain's CDR3 is CASSEGWGGGEKLFF. The CDR3, as DNA: TGTGCCAGCAGTGAAGGGTGGGGAGGGGGTGAAAAACTGTTTTTT.

The V gene is TRBV9, the J gene TRBJ2-3; D is unclear. This CDR3 has 13 residues. Trimming cost V 6 bases and J 6 bases, with 14 bases left between them. Germline CDR1 reads SGDLS; CDR2 reads YYNGEE. The CDR3 DNA reads as TGTGCCAGCAACCCTGGGGTAGGGGATACGCAGTATTTT. Translating it yields CASNPGVGDTQYF. The complete variable domain, with remaining parts taken from reference TRBV9 and TRBJ2-3, reads DSGVTQTPKHLITATGQRVTLRCSPRSGDLSVYWYQQSLDQGLQFLIQYYNGEERAKGNILERFSAQQFPDLHSELNLSSLELGDSALYFCASNPGVGDTQYFGPGTRLTVL.

The J gene is TRBJ2-7, the V gene TRBV6-1; D remains unclear. Trimming removed 3 bases from V and 3 bases from J, with 3 bases in between. This CDR3 is 11 amino acids long. The germline gives CDR1 MNHNS, CDR2 SASEGT. The CDR3 reads CASSDIYEQYF. In DNA form, the CDR3 reads TGTGCCAGCAGTGATATCTACGAGCAGTACTTC.

The chain recombines TRBV5-1 with TRBJ2-5; 13 bases map to TRBD2. The CDR3 spans 15 residues. The germline CDR1 and CDR2 sequences are SGHRS and YFSETQ. Trimming at V came to 4 bases and at J to 5 bases, leaving 5 bases not matched to a gene. The CDR3 DNA sequence: TGCGCCAGCAGCCCGGGACTAGCGGGAAGTGAGACCCAGTACTTC. As protein: CASSPGLAGSETQYF.

This rearrangement joins TRBV30 to TRBJ2-1, with TRBD2 matching over 14 bases. The V segment lost 2 bases and the J segment 9 bases; nucleotides outside the gene matches: 6. CDR1 and CDR2 from the germline V gene are GTSNPN and SVGIG (reference sequence). This CDR3 is 15 amino acids long. The CDR3 sequence is CAWSRLAGGPGEQFF. DNA of the CDR3: TGTGCCTGGAGTCGACTAGCGGGAGGGCCGGGTGAGCAGTTCTTC.

This sequence joins TRBV14 and TRBJ1-2; possibly TRBD1 for D (5 bases). Trimming shortened V by 1 base and J by 4 bases, and 10 bases separated the two germline ends. The CDR3 sequence is 14 residues long. The germline V gene encodes CDR1 SGHDN and CDR2 FVKESK. As DNA, the CDR3 is TGTGCCAGCAGCCAAGTCGGGGGGGGCTATGGCTACACCTTC. The encoded protein is CASSQVGGGYGYTF.

The chain joins TRBV28 to TRBJ2-7; TRBD1 is a possible D gene (8 bases). The V gene lost 4 bases and the J gene lost 0 bases, with 13 bases spanning the gap. The CDR3 is 15 amino acids. CDR1 and CDR2 from the germline V gene are MDHEN and SYDVKM. The DNA for the CDR3 is TGTGCCAGCAGTTCGACAGGGGAGGGCTCCTACGAGCAGTACTTC. It codes for CASSSTGEGSYEQYF.

The chain employs TRBV7-8 and TRBJ1-5; D might be TRBD1 (5 bases). CDR3 size: 16 residues. The V gene's germline CDR1 is SGHVS and CDR2 FQNEAQ. Deletions cut 0 bases from V and 1 base from J, with 10 bases between. CDR3 residues: CASSLAAGYSNQPQHF. The CDR3 DNA reads TGTGCCAGCAGCTTAGCGGCAGGGTACAGCAATCAGCCCCAGCATTTT. The full variable domain, in which reference TRBV7-8 and TRBJ1-5 provide the parts outside the CDR3, is GAGVSQSPRYKVAKRGQDVALRCDPISGHVSLFWYQQALGQGPEFLTYFQNEAQLDKSGLPSDRFFAERPEGSVSTLKIQRTQQEDSAVYLCASSLAAGYSNQPQHFGDGTRLSIL.

The genes are TRBV18 and TRBJ2-4; no definite D call. This CDR3 region has 15 residues. CDR1 is KGHSH, CDR2 LQKENI, per germline. With 3 bases removed from V and 0 bases from J, the gap between germline ends came to 9 bases. The CDR3 loop is CASSPPFGAKNIQYF. The CDR3 coding sequence is TGTGCCAGCTCACCCCCTTTTGGAGCCAAAAACATTCAGTACTTC.

The CDR3 here is CASRPRLMRPQHF. Here the CDR3 DNA reads TGTGCCAGCCGACCGCGGTTAATGCGGCCCCAGCATTTT. The chain links TRBV6-1 to TRBJ1-5; D gene unclear. Germline loops: CDR1 MNHNS, CDR2 SASEGT. V dropped 8 bases and J dropped 9 bases, with 17 bases sitting between them. The CDR3 consists of 13 residues.

V is TRBV11-3 and J is TRBJ2-2, with 7 bases identical to TRBD2. Germline trimming cut 5 bases from V and 3 bases from J; bases unmatched to any gene: 9. Germline values: CDR1 SGHNT, CDR2 YENEEA. The length of the CDR3 is 16 residues. The CDR3 bases are TGTGCCAGCAGCCCGAGGGCGGGGGTCGACACCGGGGAGCTGTTTTTT. This codes for CASSPRAGVDTGELFF.

This clone was counted between two and nine times. This chain joins TRBV4-3 and TRBJ2-1, with 7 bases that match TRBD2. There are 17 residues in the CDR3. Unmatched junction bases numbered 5, after V lost 0 bases and J lost 0 bases. Germline V gives CDR1 LGHNA, CDR2 YSLEER. CDR3 in amino acids: CASSQDPPSGSYNEQFF. The CDR3 nucleotides are TGCGCCAGCAGCCAAGATCCCCCTAGCGGCTCCTACAATGAGCAGTTCTTC.